This is a list of T cell receptor beta chains from one sample in a study of T-cell memory formation after mild COVID-19. TCRdb passed the 5' RACE reads through MiXCR, listing each CDR3 protein once. The sample carries 30,000 to 45,000 distinct CDR3 sequences, about an eighth recorded once. Sequences were obtained from PBMCs or a T cell subset sorted from them (not recorded which). These TCRs come from a man between 18 and 29 years old who had mild COVID-19 (a few samples of this study predate the infection). Cell type and time point are not known. The CDR3 runs from the conserved cysteine through the conserved F or W. The D gene is left open where the match is weak. The listing skips clone size in some rows; elsewhere it reads once, few, many or a size class.

TRBJ1-1	.	TRBV12-3/TRBV12-4	many	CASSLLNGEAFF	TGTGCCAGCAGTTTATTAAATGGTGAAGCTTTCTTT
TRBJ2-5	.	TRBV5-1	many	CASSLTTTARETQYF	TGCGCCAGCAGCTTAACTACGACTGCACGAGAGACCCAGTACTTC
TRBJ1-1	.	TRBV6-5	many	CASINTGGTEAFF	TGTGCCAGCATCAACACGGGGGGCACTGAAGCTTTCTTT
TRBJ2-3	TRBD2	TRBV25-1	many	CASSDLSGADTQYF	TGTGCCAGCAGTGATCTTAGCGGGGCAGATACGCAGTATTTT
TRBJ2-7	TRBD1	TRBV19	few	CASNTGQGTHEQYF	TGTGCCAGTAACACCGGACAGGGGACCCACGAGCAGTACTTC
TRBJ2-2	.	TRBV29-1	many	CSVEVTAGELFF	TGCAGCGTGGAGGTGACAGCCGGGGAGCTGTTTTTT
TRBJ2-5	TRBD2	TRBV6-2/TRBV6-3	many	CASSSAGGQETQYF	TGTGCCAGCAGCTCAGCGGGGGGGCAAGAGACCCAGTACTTC
TRBJ2-2	.	TRBV7-2	many	CASRRPGAKEGELFF	TGTGCCAGCAGACGCCCCGGGGCCAAGGAAGGGGAGCTGTTTTTT
TRBJ2-1	TRBD2	TRBV5-1	many	CASSLDGLVGEQFF	TGCGCCAGCAGCTTGGATGGACTAGTGGGTGAGCAGTTCTTC
TRBJ2-7	.	TRBV7-2	many	CASTPGSSYEQYF	TGTGCCAGCACCCCCGGTTCTTCCTACGAGCAGTACTTC
TRBJ2-5	TRBD1	TRBV6-2/TRBV6-3	many	CASSPGQGDQETQYF	TGTGCCAGCAGTCCCGGACAGGGGGACCAAGAGACCCAGTACTTC
TRBJ1-6	.	TRBV4-3	few	CASSQVSRPSLYNSPLHF	TGCGCCAGCAGCCAAGTAAGCCGCCCTAGTCTGTATAATTCACCCCTCCACTTT
TRBJ2-7	.	TRBV5-1	few	CASSLVGHSYEQYF	TGCGCCAGCAGCTTGGTTGGGCACTCCTACGAGCAGTACTTC
TRBJ2-3	.	TRBV11-2	many	CASSFTGADTQYF	TGTGCCAGCAGCTTCACGGGGGCAGATACGCAGTATTTT
TRBJ2-3	TRBD2	TRBV19	few	CASTPLAGRTDTQYF	TGTGCCAGTACCCCACTAGCGGGGAGGACAGATACGCAGTATTTT
TRBJ2-1	TRBD1	TRBV5-1	many	CASSFGQGEDEQFF	TGCGCCAGCAGCTTCGGACAGGGGGAGGATGAGCAGTTCTTC
TRBJ2-1	TRBD1	TRBV24-1	few	CATSETDRDPYNEQFF	TGTGCCACCAGTGAAACTGACAGGGATCCCTACAATGAGCAGTTCTTC
TRBJ1-5	.	TRBV4-3	many	CASSQDWTNSNQPQHF	TGCGCCAGCAGCCAAGATTGGACCAATAGCAATCAGCCCCAGCATTTT
TRBJ2-7	TRBD1	TRBV23-1	few	CASSQSYLPQGGPEDRLEEQYF	TGCGCCAGCAGTCAATCTTATTTGCCCCAAGGGGGACCCGAGGACAGGTTGGAAGAGCAGTACTTC
TRBJ1-1	.	TRBV6-1	.	CASSEAWGNTEAFF	TGTGCCAGCAGTGAAGCGTGGGGGAACACTGAAGCTTTCTTT
TRBJ1-2	.	TRBV5-1	many	CASSPTRDYGYTF	TGCGCCAGCAGCCCGACTAGAGACTATGGCTACACCTTC
TRBJ2-2	TRBD1	TRBV5-4	few	CASSPGTGANTGELFF	TGTGCCAGCAGCCCCGGGACAGGAGCGAACACCGGGGAGCTGTTTTTT
TRBJ2-7	.	TRBV6-2/TRBV6-3	many	CASSRQTYEQYF	TGTGCCAGCAGTCGACAGACCTACGAGCAGTACTTC
TRBJ1-2	TRBD1	TRBV27	few	CASSTGNYGYTF	TGTGCCAGCTCGACAGGGAACTATGGCTACACCTTC
TRBJ2-3	.	TRBV20-1	.	CSAERRGAADTQYF	TGCAGTGCTGAGAGGAGGGGGGCGGCAGATACGCAGTATTTT
TRBJ2-3	TRBD2	TRBV20-1	many	CSVEYGGSFTDTQYF	TGCAGTGTCGAATACGGCGGGAGTTTCACAGATACGCAGTATTTT
TRBJ2-5	TRBD2	TRBV24-1	.	CATEGTSGGRETQYF	TGTGCCACCGAAGGGACTAGCGGGGGCCGGGAGACCCAGTACTTC
TRBJ1-5	.	TRBV19	many	CASSTHTGTDSNQPQHF	TGTGCCAGTAGTACCCATACCGGGACCGATAGCAATCAGCCCCAGCATTTT
TRBJ2-7	.	TRBV25-1	.	CASSEGIEQYF	TGTGCCAGCAGTGAAGGGATCGAGCAGTACTTC
TRBJ1-4	TRBD1	TRBV5-1	many	CASSSGTDLNEKLFF	TGCGCCAGCAGCTCGGGGACAGACCTTAATGAAAAACTGTTTTTT
TRBJ2-5	.	TRBV10-3	many	CAISEQQETQYF	TGTGCCATCAGTGAGCAACAAGAGACCCAGTACTTC
TRBJ1-5	.	TRBV5-6	.	CASSFIGGGRGNNQPQHF	TGTGCCAGCAGCTTTATTGGAGGCGGCAGGGGAAACAATCAGCCCCAGCATTTT
TRBJ1-1	.	TRBV7-3	many	CASSRDGRTTEAFF	TGTGCCAGCAGCCGGGACGGAAGAACCACTGAAGCTTTCTTT
TRBJ1-2	TRBD1	TRBV6-2/TRBV6-3	many	CASSQSSTGDSSYGYTF	TGTGCCAGCAGTCAATCATCGACAGGGGATTCCAGCTATGGCTACACCTTC
TRBJ2-1	.	TRBV30	many	CAWMGQEYNEQFF	TGTGCCTGGATGGGTCAGGAATACAATGAGCAGTTCTTC